This is a list of T cell receptor beta chains from one sample in a study of glioma-infiltrating T cells after dendritic cell vaccination. The table came from immunoSEQ multiplex PCR; TCRdb's copy has only in-frame clones and leaves some out. The sample contains 50,000 to 60,000 clones, about 80% of which appear only once. The sequencing used blood, collected after dendritic cell vaccination. Every receptor here comes from a human donor with glioblastoma. The CDR3 runs from the conserved cysteine through the conserved F or W. A D gene is named only where the DNA matches it firmly. Not all rows give a size; the values are once, few, many and, for expanded clones, a class.

clone_size: NA
v_call: TRBV30
j_call: TRBJ2-3
d_call: NA
cdr3_length: 13
cdr3_nt: TGTGCCTGGAGTCCAGAAAGCACAGATACGCAGTATTTT
cdr3_aa: CAWSPESTDTQYF

clone_size: NA
v_call: TRBV4-1
j_call: TRBJ1-1
d_call: TRBD1
cdr3_length: 16
cdr3_nt: TGCGCCAGCAGCCGTAGTCCCGGACAGGGGAACACTGAAGCTTTCTTT
cdr3_aa: CASSRSPGQGNTEAFF

clone_size: NA
v_call: TRBV7-2
j_call: TRBJ2-5
d_call: NA
cdr3_length: 13
cdr3_nt: TGTGCCAGCAGCTTGGGCTTACAAGAGACCCAGTACTTC
cdr3_aa: CASSLGLQETQYF

clone_size: NA
v_call: TRBV5-4
j_call: TRBJ2-1
d_call: TRBD1
cdr3_length: 13
cdr3_nt: TGTGCCAGCAACCAAGGGACAGACAATGAGCAGTTCTTC
cdr3_aa: CASNQGTDNEQFF

clone_size: NA
v_call: TRBV10-2
j_call: TRBJ1-1
d_call: TRBD1
cdr3_length: 16
cdr3_nt: TGCGCCAGCAGTGGGGGAGCAGGGGGCATCGGGACTGAAGCTTTCTTT
cdr3_aa: CASSGGAGGIGTEAFF

clone_size: NA
v_call: TRBV9
j_call: TRBJ1-2
d_call: TRBD1
cdr3_length: 15
cdr3_nt: TGTGCCAGCAGCTTAGCACGAGGGGGCGCGGCTGGCTACACCTTC
cdr3_aa: CASSLARGGAAGYTF

clone_size: NA
v_call: TRBV7-8
j_call: TRBJ1-1
d_call: TRBD1
cdr3_length: 13
cdr3_nt: TGTGCCAGCAGCGACAGGGAGAACACTGAAGCTTTCTTT
cdr3_aa: CASSDRENTEAFF

clone_size: few
v_call: TRBV19
j_call: TRBJ1-4
d_call: TRBD1
cdr3_length: 18
cdr3_nt: TGTGCCAGTAGCCCCGTAGGGACAGGGAAAACCTGGGGTGAAAAACTGTTTTTT
cdr3_aa: CASSPVGTGKTWGEKLFF

clone_size: NA
v_call: TRBV29-1
j_call: TRBJ1-1
d_call: NA
cdr3_length: 12
cdr3_nt: TGCAGCGTTGTTCCTGTGAACACTGAAGCTTTCTTT
cdr3_aa: CSVVPVNTEAFF

clone_size: few
v_call: TRBV11-3
j_call: TRBJ1-1
d_call: NA
cdr3_length: 13
cdr3_nt: TGTGCCAGCAGCCCCTCGGGGTACACTGAAGCTTTCTTT
cdr3_aa: CASSPSGYTEAFF

clone_size: NA
v_call: TRBV9
j_call: TRBJ1-4
d_call: NA
cdr3_length: 13
cdr3_nt: TGTGCCAGCAGCCTAGGAGTTAATGAAAAACTGTTTTTT
cdr3_aa: CASSLGVNEKLFF

clone_size: NA
v_call: TRBV4-1
j_call: TRBJ1-2
d_call: NA
cdr3_length: 15
cdr3_nt: TGCGCCAGCAGCCAAGGGCAGGTCGCCAACTATGGCTACACCTTC
cdr3_aa: CASSQGQVANYGYTF

clone_size: NA
v_call: TRBV6-5
j_call: TRBJ1-2
d_call: NA
cdr3_length: 11
cdr3_nt: TGTGCCAGCAGTTATGGGGGCGGCTACACCTTC
cdr3_aa: CASSYGGGYTF

clone_size: NA
v_call: TRBV4-1
j_call: TRBJ2-7
d_call: NA
cdr3_length: 15
cdr3_nt: TGCGCCAGCAGCCAAGCTACAGGGAACTCCTACGAGCAGTACTTC
cdr3_aa: CASSQATGNSYEQYF

clone_size: few
v_call: TRBV5-8
j_call: TRBJ1-2
d_call: NA
cdr3_length: 13
cdr3_nt: TGTGCCAGCAGCTTATGGGACTCGGAGGGCTACACCTTC
cdr3_aa: CASSLWDSEGYTF

clone_size: few
v_call: TRBV30
j_call: TRBJ2-1
d_call: NA
cdr3_length: 13
cdr3_nt: TGTGCCTGGAGTAGGCTAGCTACCAATGAGCAGTTCTTC
cdr3_aa: CAWSRLATNEQFF

clone_size: NA
v_call: TRBV7-2
j_call: TRBJ1-3
d_call: NA
cdr3_length: 15
cdr3_nt: TGTGCCAGCAGCTGGACAGATAGCTCTGGAAACACCATATATTTT
cdr3_aa: CASSWTDSSGNTIYF

clone_size: NA
v_call: TRBV4-2
j_call: TRBJ2-5
d_call: NA
cdr3_length: 16
cdr3_nt: TGTGCCAGCAGTCCCGCAGCTATCGGGGTACAAGAGACCCAGTACTTC
cdr3_aa: CASSPAAIGVQETQYF

clone_size: NA
v_call: TRBV16
j_call: TRBJ1-6
d_call: NA
cdr3_length: 15
cdr3_nt: TGTGCCAGCAGCCACCCCCAGGGCCGTAATTCACCCCTCCACTTT
cdr3_aa: CASSHPQGRNSPLHF

clone_size: NA
v_call: TRBV10-3
j_call: TRBJ1-2
d_call: TRBD1
cdr3_length: 16
cdr3_nt: TGTGCCATCAGTGAGTCGCGGGACAGGGTTGACTATGGCTACACCTTC
cdr3_aa: CAISESRDRVDYGYTF

clone_size: once
v_call: TRBV27
j_call: TRBJ2-2
d_call: NA
cdr3_length: 16
cdr3_nt: TGTGCCAGCAGTTTATACCCGGGAACGAACACCGGGGAGCTGTTTTTT
cdr3_aa: CASSLYPGTNTGELFF

clone_size: NA
v_call: TRBV6-5
j_call: TRBJ1-1
d_call: TRBD1
cdr3_length: 15
cdr3_nt: TGTGCCAGCAGTCCACTTGAGGGGGCGATATCTGAAGCTTTCTTT
cdr3_aa: CASSPLEGAISEAFF

clone_size: NA
v_call: TRBV27
j_call: TRBJ1-1
d_call: TRBD1
cdr3_length: 14
cdr3_nt: TGTGCCAGCAGTAAAAGAGGGGGACAGGGTGAAGCTTTCTTT
cdr3_aa: CASSKRGGQGEAFF

clone_size: NA
v_call: TRBV27
j_call: TRBJ2-7
d_call: TRBD1
cdr3_length: 15
cdr3_nt: TGTGCCAGCAGTTTTGGGACAGGGGTTCGGTACGAGCAGTACTTC
cdr3_aa: CASSFGTGVRYEQYF

clone_size: NA
v_call: TRBV5-1
j_call: TRBJ1-2
d_call: NA
cdr3_length: 14
cdr3_nt: TGCGCCAGCAAGACGTATCAGGGTGACTATGGCTACACCTTC
cdr3_aa: CASKTYQGDYGYTF

clone_size: NA
v_call: TRBV6-5
j_call: TRBJ2-7
d_call: NA
cdr3_length: 13
cdr3_nt: TGTGCCAGCTTCCGATCCGGGACCTACGAGCAGTACTTC
cdr3_aa: CASFRSGTYEQYF

clone_size: NA
v_call: TRBV25-1
j_call: TRBJ1-2
d_call: TRBD1
cdr3_length: 16
cdr3_nt: TGTGCCAGCGTCAACGGTCCCGGGACAGGGGCAATTGGCTACACCTTC
cdr3_aa: CASVNGPGTGAIGYTF

clone_size: NA
v_call: TRBV30
j_call: TRBJ2-1
d_call: TRBD2
cdr3_length: 17
cdr3_nt: TGTGCCTGTACGGGACTAGCGGGGCCTACTTCCTACAATGAGCAGTTCTTC
cdr3_aa: CACTGLAGPTSYNEQFF

clone_size: NA
v_call: TRBV4-1
j_call: TRBJ1-4
d_call: TRBD1
cdr3_length: 16
cdr3_nt: TGCGCCAGCAGCCACCGCAGGGGGCGATTAGGTGAAAAACTGTTTTTT
cdr3_aa: CASSHRRGRLGEKLFF

clone_size: few
v_call: TRBV10-3
j_call: TRBJ2-4
d_call: TRBD1
cdr3_length: 14
cdr3_nt: TGTGCCATCAGTGATGGTTCGACAGGGAACATTCAGTACTTC
cdr3_aa: CAISDGSTGNIQYF

clone_size: NA
v_call: TRBV5-6
j_call: TRBJ2-1
d_call: TRBD1
cdr3_length: 16
cdr3_nt: TGTGCCAGCAGCTTGGGTGGGACAGGGGTCTACAATGAGCAGTTCTTC
cdr3_aa: CASSLGGTGVYNEQFF

clone_size: once
v_call: TRBV6-5
j_call: TRBJ1-2
d_call: NA
cdr3_length: 11
cdr3_nt: TGTGCCAGCAGTTCCCTATATGGCTACACCTTC
cdr3_aa: CASSSLYGYTF

clone_size: NA
v_call: TRBV18
j_call: TRBJ1-1
d_call: TRBD1
cdr3_length: 18
cdr3_nt: TGTGCCAGCTCACAGACCGGGACAGGGAATTTAAGGAACACTGAAGCTTTCTTT
cdr3_aa: CASSQTGTGNLRNTEAFF

clone_size: NA
v_call: TRBV9
j_call: TRBJ1-1
d_call: TRBD1
cdr3_length: 16
cdr3_nt: TGTGCCAGCAGTGTAAATAGGGGGCGATCGGACACTGAAGCTTTCTTT
cdr3_aa: CASSVNRGRSDTEAFF

clone_size: NA
v_call: TRBV5-1
j_call: TRBJ2-6
d_call: NA
cdr3_length: 21
cdr3_nt: TGCGCCAGCAGCTTGGCCGGGGTGCGCGACGGCCCTCTCTCTGGGGCCAACGTCCTGACTTTC
cdr3_aa: CASSLAGVRDGPLSGANVLTF

clone_size: NA
v_call: TRBV19
j_call: TRBJ1-3
d_call: NA
cdr3_length: 16
cdr3_nt: TGTGCCAGTAGTACGACTGAATGGACAACTGGAAACACCATATATTTT
cdr3_aa: CASSTTEWTTGNTIYF

clone_size: NA
v_call: TRBV7-2
j_call: TRBJ2-7
d_call: TRBD2
cdr3_length: 17
cdr3_nt: TGTGCCAGCAGCTTAGTTGGGACTAGCGGGGTAGGGTACGAGCAGTACTTC
cdr3_aa: CASSLVGTSGVGYEQYF

clone_size: NA
v_call: TRBV2
j_call: TRBJ1-4
d_call: TRBD1
cdr3_length: 14
cdr3_nt: TGTGCCAGCAGTCCGGACAGGATTAATGAAAAACTGTTTTTT
cdr3_aa: CASSPDRINEKLFF

clone_size: few
v_call: TRBV30
j_call: TRBJ1-4
d_call: NA
cdr3_length: 14
cdr3_nt: TGTGCCTGGAGTAGGGGGGGGACTAATGAAAAACTGTTTTTT
cdr3_aa: CAWSRGGTNEKLFF

clone_size: NA
v_call: TRBV5-6
j_call: TRBJ2-2
d_call: NA
cdr3_length: 15
cdr3_nt: TGTGCCAGCAGCTTGGGGGGAGGAGGCACCGGGGAGCTGTTTTTT
cdr3_aa: CASSLGGGGTGELFF

clone_size: NA
v_call: TRBV5-1
j_call: TRBJ2-7
d_call: TRBD1
cdr3_length: 16
cdr3_nt: TGCGCCAGCAGCCCGACGTCCGGGACAGGGGAGGACGAGCAGTACTTC
cdr3_aa: CASSPTSGTGEDEQYF

clone_size: NA
v_call: TRBV7-3
j_call: TRBJ1-1
d_call: TRBD1
cdr3_length: 16
cdr3_nt: TGTGCCAGCAGCTTCCTCTTCACAGGGGATAACACTGAAGCTTTCTTT
cdr3_aa: CASSFLFTGDNTEAFF

clone_size: NA
v_call: TRBV2
j_call: TRBJ2-7
d_call: NA
cdr3_length: 14
cdr3_nt: TGTGCCAGCAAAAGTCTCCCATCTACCTACGAGCAGTACTTC
cdr3_aa: CASKSLPSTYEQYF